Reported below is one T cell receptor beta chain. Here immunoSEQ multiplex PCR was the method, and the copy in TCRdb shows in-frame clones only, minus some. The sample carries tens of thousands of clones, approximately 86% recorded once. The data originate from a study of PD-L1 blockade in urothelial cancer. At the level of the study: Across blood samples, T cells had a median count of approximately 130,000.

The CDR3 contains 14 residues. V dropped 6 bases and J dropped 4; count of bases not matched to a gene: 8. Looked up from germline, CDR1 is ENHRY and CDR2 is SYGVKD. The V and J genes are TRBV10-3 and TRBJ2-7, with 8 bases fitting TRBD1. This TCR was recovered from a man between 45 and 60 years old with urothelial cancer. Specimen: PBMCs, collected around atezolizumab (anti-PD-L1) treatment. Written as DNA, the CDR3 is TGTGCCATCAGCCTAGCACAGGGGGAGTACGAGCAGTACTTC. It is translated as CAISLAQGEYEQYF.